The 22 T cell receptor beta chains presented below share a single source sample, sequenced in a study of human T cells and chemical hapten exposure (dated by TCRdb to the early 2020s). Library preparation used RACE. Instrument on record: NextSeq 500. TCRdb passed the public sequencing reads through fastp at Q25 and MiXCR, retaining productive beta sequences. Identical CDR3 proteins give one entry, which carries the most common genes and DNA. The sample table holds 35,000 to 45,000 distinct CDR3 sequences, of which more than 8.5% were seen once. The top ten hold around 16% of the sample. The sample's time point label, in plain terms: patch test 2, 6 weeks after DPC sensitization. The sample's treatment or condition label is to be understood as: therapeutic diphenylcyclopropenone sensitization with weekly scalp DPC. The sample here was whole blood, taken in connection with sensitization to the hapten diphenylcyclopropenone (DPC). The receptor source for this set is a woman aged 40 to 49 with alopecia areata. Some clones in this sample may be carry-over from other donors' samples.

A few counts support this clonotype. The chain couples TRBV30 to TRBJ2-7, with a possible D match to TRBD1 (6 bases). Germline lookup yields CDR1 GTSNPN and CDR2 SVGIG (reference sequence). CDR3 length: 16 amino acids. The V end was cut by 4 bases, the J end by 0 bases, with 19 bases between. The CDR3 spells CAWKTKGETSSYEQYF. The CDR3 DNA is TGTGCCTGGAAAACAAAGGGGGAAACCAGCTCCTACGAGCAGTACTTC.

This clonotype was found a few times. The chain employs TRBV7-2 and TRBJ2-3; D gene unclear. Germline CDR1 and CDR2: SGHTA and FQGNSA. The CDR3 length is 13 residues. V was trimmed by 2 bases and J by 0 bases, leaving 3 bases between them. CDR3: CASSLPSTDTQYF. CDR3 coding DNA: TGTGCCAGCAGCTTACCGAGCACAGATACGCAGTATTTT. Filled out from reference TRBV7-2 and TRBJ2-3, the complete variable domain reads GAGVSQSPSNKVTEKGKDVELRCDPISGHTALYWYRQSLGQGLEFLIYFQGNSAPDKSGLPSDRFSAERTGGSVSTLTIQRTQQEDSAVYLCASSLPSTDTQYFGPGTRLTVL.

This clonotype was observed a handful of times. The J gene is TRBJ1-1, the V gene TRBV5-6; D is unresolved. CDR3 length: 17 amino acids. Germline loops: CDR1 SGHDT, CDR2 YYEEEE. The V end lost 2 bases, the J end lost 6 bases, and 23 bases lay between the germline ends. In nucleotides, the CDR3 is TGTGCCAGCAGCTTAGTAGGTAATTTGCGGCCGCGCTCTGAAGCTTTCTTT. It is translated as CASSLVGNLRPRSEAFF.

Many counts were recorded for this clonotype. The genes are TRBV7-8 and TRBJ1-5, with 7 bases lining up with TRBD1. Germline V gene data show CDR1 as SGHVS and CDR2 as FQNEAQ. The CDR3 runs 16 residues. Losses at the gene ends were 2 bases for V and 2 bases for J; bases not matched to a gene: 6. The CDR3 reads CASSLQQGPGNQPQHF. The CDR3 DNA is TGTGCCAGCAGCTTACAACAGGGGCCCGGCAATCAGCCCCAGCATTTT.

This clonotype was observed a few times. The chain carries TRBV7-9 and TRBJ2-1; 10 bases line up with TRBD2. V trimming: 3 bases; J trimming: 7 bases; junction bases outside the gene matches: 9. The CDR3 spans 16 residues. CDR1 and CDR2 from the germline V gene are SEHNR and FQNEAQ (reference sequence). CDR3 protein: CASSFALAGELNEQFF. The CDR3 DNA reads TGTGCCAGCAGCTTCGCCCTAGCGGGGGAACTTAATGAGCAGTTCTTC.

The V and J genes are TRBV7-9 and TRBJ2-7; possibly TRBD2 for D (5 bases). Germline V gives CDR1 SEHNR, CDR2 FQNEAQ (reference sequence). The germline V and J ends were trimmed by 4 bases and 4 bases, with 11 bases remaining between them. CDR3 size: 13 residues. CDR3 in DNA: TGTGCCAGCAGCTCCGGGGTCAGTTACGAGCAGTACTTC. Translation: CASSSGVSYEQYF.

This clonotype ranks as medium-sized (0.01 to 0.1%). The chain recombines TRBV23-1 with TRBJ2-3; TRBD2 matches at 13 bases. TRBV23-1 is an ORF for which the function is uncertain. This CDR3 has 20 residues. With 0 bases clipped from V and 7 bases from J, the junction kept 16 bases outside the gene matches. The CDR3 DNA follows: TGCGCCAGCAGTCAATCCCCCTTACTAGCGGGGGGGTGGATCCACTATACGCAGTATTTT. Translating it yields CASSQSPLLAGGWIHYTQYF.

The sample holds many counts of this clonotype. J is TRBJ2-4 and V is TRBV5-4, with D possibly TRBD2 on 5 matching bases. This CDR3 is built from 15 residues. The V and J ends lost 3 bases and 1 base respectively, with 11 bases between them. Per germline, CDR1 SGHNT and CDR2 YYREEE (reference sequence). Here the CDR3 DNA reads TGTGCCAGCAGCTCGGGGTCTATGGCCAAAAACATTCAGTACTTC. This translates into CASSSGSMAKNIQYF.

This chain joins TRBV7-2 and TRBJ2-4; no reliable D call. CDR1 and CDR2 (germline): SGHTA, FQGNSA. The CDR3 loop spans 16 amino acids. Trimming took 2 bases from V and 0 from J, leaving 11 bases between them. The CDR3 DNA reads TGTGCCAGCAGCTTATCGGCGGTTCTAGCCAAAAACATTCAGTACTTC. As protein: CASSLSAVLAKNIQYF.

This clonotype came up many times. In DNA form, the CDR3 reads TGTGCCAGCAGTTACCTAGCGGGGGAGATGTATTTT. As protein: CASSYLAGEMYF. The V and J genes are TRBV6-5 and TRBJ2-3; 10 bases line up with TRBD2. The trim removed 2 bases at V and 14 bases at J, leaving 4 bases unmatched. The germline CDR1 and CDR2 sequences are MNHEY and SVGAGI. The CDR3 extends over 12 amino acids.

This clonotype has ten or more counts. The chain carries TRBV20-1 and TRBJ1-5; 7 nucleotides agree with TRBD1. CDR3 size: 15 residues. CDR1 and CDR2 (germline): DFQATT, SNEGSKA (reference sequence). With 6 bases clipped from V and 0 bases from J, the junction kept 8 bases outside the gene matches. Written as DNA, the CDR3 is TGCAGTGCCCAGACCGGGACAGATAGCAATCAGCCCCAGCATTTT. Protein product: CSAQTGTDSNQPQHF.

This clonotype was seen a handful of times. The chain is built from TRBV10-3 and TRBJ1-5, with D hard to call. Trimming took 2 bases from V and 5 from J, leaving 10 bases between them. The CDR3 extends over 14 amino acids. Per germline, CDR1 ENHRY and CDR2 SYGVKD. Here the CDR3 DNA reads TGTGCCATCAGTGAGGGGTCTGATTATCAGCCCCAGCATTTT. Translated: CAISEGSDYQPQHF.

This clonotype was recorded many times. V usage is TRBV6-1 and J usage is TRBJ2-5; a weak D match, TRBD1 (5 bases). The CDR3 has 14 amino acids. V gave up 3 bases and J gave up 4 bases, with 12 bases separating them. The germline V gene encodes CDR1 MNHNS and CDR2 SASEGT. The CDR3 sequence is CASSDRVVAETQYF. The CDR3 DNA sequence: TGTGCCAGCAGTGACAGGGTGGTGGCAGAGACCCAGTACTTC.

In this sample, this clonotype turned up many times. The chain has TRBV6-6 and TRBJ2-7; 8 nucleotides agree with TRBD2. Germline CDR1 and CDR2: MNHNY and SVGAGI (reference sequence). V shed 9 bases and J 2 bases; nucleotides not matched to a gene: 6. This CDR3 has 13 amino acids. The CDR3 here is CASSGVVTYEQYF. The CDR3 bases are TGTGCCAGTAGCGGGGTGGTAACCTACGAGCAGTACTTC.

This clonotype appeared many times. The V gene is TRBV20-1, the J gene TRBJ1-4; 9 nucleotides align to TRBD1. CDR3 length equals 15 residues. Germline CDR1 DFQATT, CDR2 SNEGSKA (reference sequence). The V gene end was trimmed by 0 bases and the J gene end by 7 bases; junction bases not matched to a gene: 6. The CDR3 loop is CSARDAGQGREKLFF. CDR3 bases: TGCAGTGCTAGAGATGCGGGACAGGGCCGTGAAAAACTGTTTTTT.

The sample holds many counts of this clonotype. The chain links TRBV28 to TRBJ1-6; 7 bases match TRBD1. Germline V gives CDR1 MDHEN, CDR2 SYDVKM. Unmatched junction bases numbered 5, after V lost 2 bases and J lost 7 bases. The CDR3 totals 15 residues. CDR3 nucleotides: TGTGCCAGCAGTTTAGATTGGGACAGAAATTCACCCCTCCACTTT. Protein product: CASSLDWDRNSPLHF.

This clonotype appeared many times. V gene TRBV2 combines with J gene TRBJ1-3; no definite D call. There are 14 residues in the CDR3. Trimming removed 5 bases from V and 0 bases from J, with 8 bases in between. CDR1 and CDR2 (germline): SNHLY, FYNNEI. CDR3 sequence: CASSQKTSGNTIYF. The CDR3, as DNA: TGTGCCAGCAGTCAAAAGACCTCTGGAAACACCATATATTTT.

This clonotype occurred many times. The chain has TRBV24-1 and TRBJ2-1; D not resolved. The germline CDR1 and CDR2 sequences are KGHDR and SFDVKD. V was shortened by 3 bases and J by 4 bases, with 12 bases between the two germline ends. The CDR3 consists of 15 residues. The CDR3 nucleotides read TGTGCCACCAGTGATCCGGTGGGGAAATACAATGAGCAGTTCTTC. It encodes CATSDPVGKYNEQFF.

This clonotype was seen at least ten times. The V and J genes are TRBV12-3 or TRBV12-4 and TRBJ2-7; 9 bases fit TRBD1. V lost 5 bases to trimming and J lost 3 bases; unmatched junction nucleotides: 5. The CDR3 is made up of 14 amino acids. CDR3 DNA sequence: TGTGCCAGCAGTCCCGGGACAGGGTTCTACGAGCAGTACTTC. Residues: CASSPGTGFYEQYF.

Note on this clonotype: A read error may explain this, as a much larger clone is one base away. Written as DNA, the CDR3 is TGTGTCAGCAGCTTAGGGACTCTCGGCGAAAAACTGTTTTTT. The encoded protein is CVSSLGTLGEKLFF. The chain links TRBV7-6 to TRBJ1-4, with a weak D call TRBD1 (5 bases). Germline V gives CDR1 SGHVS, CDR2 FNYEAQ. This CDR3 contains 14 residues.

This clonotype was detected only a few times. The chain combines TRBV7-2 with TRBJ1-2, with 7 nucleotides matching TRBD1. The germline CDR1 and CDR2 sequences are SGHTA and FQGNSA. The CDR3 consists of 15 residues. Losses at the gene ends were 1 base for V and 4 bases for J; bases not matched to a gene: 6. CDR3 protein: CASSLEGARPYGYTF. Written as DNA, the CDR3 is TGTGCCAGCAGCTTAGAGGGGGCCCGTCCCTATGGCTACACCTTC.

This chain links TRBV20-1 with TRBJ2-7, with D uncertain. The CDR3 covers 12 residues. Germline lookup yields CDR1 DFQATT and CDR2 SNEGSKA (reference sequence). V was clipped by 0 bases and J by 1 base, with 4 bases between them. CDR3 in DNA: TGCAGTGCTAGAGAAGAATCCTACGAGCAGTACTTC. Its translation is CSAREESYEQYF.